These 25 T cell receptor beta chains share one sample of origin, sequenced in a study of PD-L1 blockade in urothelial cancer. Repertoires were generated with immunoSEQ multiplex PCR, while TCRdb's copy carries only in-frame clones and drops some. This table has 100,000 or so clones, 70% to 85% appearing once. The sample here was PBMCs, taken around atezolizumab (anti-PD-L1) treatment. The receptors shown here come from a man over 45 with urothelial cancer.

Of note for this clone: In the same sample, other DNA sequences code for this CDR3. The chain has TRBV30 and TRBJ2-1; a weak D match, TRBD2 (5 bases). Germline V lookup: CDR1 GTSNPN, CDR2 SVGIG (reference sequence). The germline V and J ends were trimmed by 0 bases and 7 bases, with 7 bases remaining between them. CDR3 length: 12 residues. The CDR3 DNA reads TGTGCCTGGAGTGTACGGGGAAATGAGCAGTTCTTC. Protein sequence: CAWSVRGNEQFF.

This clone came up many times. For the CDR3, the DNA is TGTGCCAGCAGTTTGGACAGGGGGAGTTATGGCTACACCTTC. Its translation is CASSLDRGSYGYTF. The chain employs TRBV28 and TRBJ1-2, with TRBD1 identical over 10 bases. V lost 3 bases and J lost 5; bases outside the gene matches: 3. CDR1 is MDHEN and CDR2 is SYDVKM in the germline V gene. The CDR3 contains 14 residues.

This chain links TRBV9 with TRBJ1-1; 7 nucleotides align to TRBD1. Germline CDR1 reads SGDLS; CDR2 reads YYNGEE. CDR3 length equals 15 residues. V lost 1 base to trimming and J lost 5 bases; unmatched junction nucleotides: 8. Here the CDR3 reads CASSVLGGAGTEAFF. The CDR3 bases are TGTGCCAGCAGCGTACTAGGGGGCGCAGGGACTGAAGCTTTCTTT.

The V and J genes are TRBV9 and TRBJ2-3; 9 nucleotides agree with TRBD2. The trim removed 4 bases at V and 2 bases at J, leaving 5 bases unmatched. Germline V CDR1 and CDR2: SGDLS, YYNGEE. The CDR3 loop spans 15 amino acids. The CDR3 region has the DNA TGTGCCAGCAGCCCGCCGGGACTAGCCACAGATACGCAGTATTTT. Translated, it gives CASSPPGLATDTQYF.

V and J are TRBV6-1 and TRBJ2-2, with 7 bases that match TRBD1. Trimming took 10 bases from V and 5 from J; bases not matched to a gene: 7. The CDR3 contains 13 residues. CDR1 is MNHNS, CDR2 SASEGT, per germline. The CDR3 coding sequence is TGTGCCACGCGGACAGGTTATACCGGGGAGCTGTTTTTT. Protein: CATRTGYTGELFF.

The gene calls are TRBV4-1 and TRBJ1-2; 9 bases are a match to TRBD1. J gave up 7 bases and V 4 bases, and 10 bases lay outside the gene matches. The length of the CDR3 is 15 residues. The germline CDR1 and CDR2 sequences are MGHRA and YSYEKL. The DNA for the CDR3 is TGCGCCAGCAGCCTAACCCAGGACAGGGGAAGTGGCTACACCTTC. It translates to CASSLTQDRGSGYTF.

This clone is medium-sized by share. This chain uses TRBV2 with TRBJ2-7; D may be TRBD2 (5 bases). Trimming cost V 4 bases and J 6 bases, with 10 bases left between them. The CDR3 consists of 12 residues. The germline V gene encodes CDR1 SNHLY and CDR2 FYNNEI. CDR3 protein: CASSGLASEQYF. The CDR3 nucleotides are TGTGCCAGCAGTGGGCTAGCTTCCGAGCAGTACTTC.

The chain's CDR3 is CASSVGAGGEKLFF. The CDR3 DNA follows: TGTGCCAGCAGTGTCGGCGCGGGGGGAGAAAAACTGTTTTTT. The genes are TRBV6-1 and TRBJ1-4; tentatively, D is TRBD1 (5 bases). Germline CDR1 is MNHNS and CDR2 is SASEGT. The CDR3 runs to 14 residues. V was trimmed by 4 bases and J by 8 bases, leaving 14 bases between them.

There are a few counts of this clone. This chain uses TRBV4-1 with TRBJ1-2; D not resolved. CDR1 and CDR2 (germline): MGHRA, YSYEKL. CDR3 length: 13 residues. The germline V and J ends were trimmed by 4 bases and 4 bases, with 10 bases remaining between them. CDR3 nucleotides: TGCGCCAGCAGCCCCGACCCTAGCTATGGCTACACCTTC. Its translation: CASSPDPSYGYTF.

The chain is built from TRBV7-6 and TRBJ2-2; D unresolved. The CDR3 covers 14 residues. V lost 1 base, J lost 7 bases, and 10 bases lay in between. Looked up from germline, CDR1 is SGHVS and CDR2 is FNYEAQ. CDR3 nucleotide sequence: TGTGCCAGCAGCTTAGAATCTGGTAGCGGGGAGCTGTTTTTT. It encodes CASSLESGSGELFF.

The chain recombines TRBV4-1 with TRBJ2-7; unclear D gene. Germline CDR1 and CDR2: MGHRA and YSYEKL. The V gene lost 1 base and the J gene lost 6 bases, with 19 bases spanning the gap. The CDR3 spans 16 residues. CDR3 residues: CASSQASSVVLSEQYF. The CDR3 DNA sequence: TGCGCCAGCAGCCAAGCTTCGTCGGTCGTGTTGAGCGAGCAGTACTTC.

This rearrangement joins TRBV5-4 to TRBJ2-5; the D gene is possibly TRBD1 (5 bases). The CDR3 extends over 15 amino acids. Trimming took 0 bases from V and 2 from J, leaving 11 bases between them. Germline lookup yields CDR1 SGHNT and CDR2 YYREEE (reference sequence). Written as DNA, the CDR3 is TGTGCCAGCAGCTTGGTCGGCAGGGTACAAGAGACCCAGTACTTC. Residues: CASSLVGRVQETQYF.

This clone was picked up one time. The chain employs TRBV2 and TRBJ1-1; D is undetermined. This CDR3 has 14 residues. Looked up from germline, CDR1 is SNHLY and CDR2 is FYNNEI. V shed 5 bases and J shed 4 bases, with 14 bases lying between them. In DNA form, the CDR3 reads TGTGCCAGCAGTCCGTCCGGGAGCCGCACTGAAGCTTTCTTT. Its translation: CASSPSGSRTEAFF.

This chain links TRBV29-1 with TRBJ2-7; TRBD1 might be the D (6 bases). V was cut by 7 bases and J by 2 bases, with 18 bases left in between. The CDR3 extends over 14 amino acids. CDR1 is SQVTM and CDR2 is ANQGSEA in the germline V gene. CDR3 DNA sequence: TGCAGCGCCCGCCCATCTACAGGGACCTACGAGCAGTACTTC. It specifies CSARPSTGTYEQYF.

V is TRBV7-2 and J is TRBJ2-5, with D possibly matching TRBD1 (6 bases). From germline, CDR1 is SGHTA and CDR2 FQGNSA. This CDR3 contains 14 residues. V lost 5 bases and J 1 base, leaving 11 bases between the germline ends. The CDR3 DNA reads TGTGCCAGCAGCCGTCGGGACACCCAAGAGACCCAGTACTTC. It codes for CASSRRDTQETQYF.

J is TRBJ2-5 and V is TRBV4-1; 7 bases are a match to TRBD2. Germline V gives CDR1 MGHRA, CDR2 YSYEKL. This CDR3 has 17 amino acids. J gave up 0 bases and V 2 bases, and 9 bases lay outside the gene matches. CDR3 nucleotides: TGCGCCAGCAGCCAACATGGAGCGGGACTGAACCAAGAGACCCAGTACTTC. Translating it yields CASSQHGAGLNQETQYF.

The chain has TRBV9 and TRBJ1-2; weak D call: TRBD1 (6 bases). From germline, CDR1 is SGDLS and CDR2 YYNGEE. Trimming took off 3 bases at V and 8 bases at J, with 17 bases between the two ends. The CDR3 spans 14 residues. The CDR3 DNA sequence: TGTGCCAGCAGCGCTGCGGACAGCCCCAGGGGCTACACCTTC. The encoded protein is CASSAADSPRGYTF.

The chain employs TRBV2 and TRBJ2-7; perhaps TRBD1 as D (5 bases). In germline, CDR1 is SNHLY, CDR2 FYNNEI. V dropped 10 bases and J dropped 2 bases, with 15 bases sitting between them. The CDR3 contains 13 residues. CDR3: CATGQGPTYEQYF. The CDR3 DNA follows: TGTGCCACCGGTCAGGGTCCCACCTACGAGCAGTACTTC.

J is TRBJ2-6 and V is TRBV7-2; a weak D match, TRBD1 (7 bases). Germline values: CDR1 SGHTA, CDR2 FQGNSA. Deletions cut 0 bases from V and 4 bases from J, with 13 bases between. The CDR3 covers 17 residues. The CDR3 loop reads CASSLALGGGGANVLTF. CDR3 sequence (DNA): TGTGCCAGCAGCTTAGCCCTAGGAGGGGGCGGGGCCAACGTCCTGACTTTC.

V is TRBV15 and J is TRBJ1-5; 7 nucleotides agree with TRBD1. V was pared by 2 bases and J by 1 base, with 2 bases of the junction left unmatched. From germline, CDR1 is LNHNV and CDR2 YYDKDF (reference sequence). The CDR3 sequence is 15 residues long. This CDR3 is CATSRQTGSNQPQHF. CDR3 DNA sequence: TGTGCCACCAGCAGACAGACAGGGAGCAATCAGCCCCAGCATTTT.

The V gene is TRBV6-5, the J gene TRBJ2-1; a possible D gene is TRBD2 (6 bases). In germline, CDR1 is MNHEY, CDR2 SVGAGI. Deletions cut 4 bases from V and 8 bases from J, with 18 bases between. This CDR3 region has 15 residues. As DNA, the CDR3 is TGTGCCAGCAGTTTGGGGGGAGCTAGCACCCATGAGCAGTTCTTC. It translates to CASSLGGASTHEQFF.

The V gene is TRBV14, the J gene TRBJ1-1; no reliable D call. The germline V gene has CDR1 SGHDN and CDR2 FVKESK. This CDR3 comprises 13 residues. Deletions cut 6 bases from V and 4 bases from J, with 12 bases between. CDR3 in amino acids: CASSLTVSTEAFF. The CDR3 coding sequence is TGTGCCAGCAGTCTTACAGTTTCCACTGAAGCTTTCTTT.

The chain carries TRBV14 and TRBJ2-1, with TRBD2 identical over 10 bases. This CDR3 spans 11 amino acids. V was pared by 4 bases and J by 14 bases, with 2 bases of the junction left unmatched. Germline V gene lookup returns CDR1 SGHDN and CDR2 FVKESK. The CDR3 sequence is CASSLGTSEFF. The DNA for the CDR3 is TGTGCCAGCAGCCTAGGGACTAGCGAGTTCTTC.

The V gene is TRBV5-4, the J gene TRBJ2-3; D is uncertain. Germline loops: CDR1 SGHNT, CDR2 YYREEE (reference sequence). With 2 bases removed from V and 0 bases from J, the gap between germline ends came to 19 bases. The CDR3 spans 18 residues. The CDR3 DNA is TGTGCCAGCAGCTTTAACCCCCAAATCTCCACTAGCACAGATACGCAGTATTTT. Translation: CASSFNPQISTSTDTQYF. Full variable domain (outside the CDR3, taken from reference TRBV5-4 and TRBJ2-3): ETGVTQSPTHLIKTRGQQVTLRCSSQSGHNTVSWYQQALGQGPQFIFQYYREEENGRGNFPPRFSGLQFPNYSSELNVNALELDDSALYLCASSFNPQISTSTDTQYFGPGTRLTVL.

The CDR3 bases are TGTGCCAGTAGTCCCGGACACAATTACAATGAGCAGTTCTTC. This codes for CASSPGHNYNEQFF. V and J are TRBV19 and TRBJ2-1; D is possibly TRBD1 (5 bases). This CDR3 comprises 14 residues. V was cut by 5 bases and J by 4 bases, with 12 bases left in between. The germline CDR1 and CDR2 sequences are LNHDA and SQIVND (reference sequence). The full variable domain, rest sourced from reference TRBV19 and TRBJ2-1, is DGGITQSPKYLFRKEGQNVTLSCEQNLNHDAMYWYRQDPGQGLRLIYYSQIVNDFQKGDIAEGYSVSREKKESFPLTVTSAQKNPTAFYLCASSPGHNYNEQFFGPGTRLTVL.